Each of the 3 T cell receptor beta chains below was sequenced from the same sample in a study of shared clonotypes between healthy human individuals. TCRdb's table, derived via immunoSEQ multiplex PCR, lists solely in-frame clones and lacks some. The profile covers hundreds of thousands of clones, with roughly 95% appearing a single time and 0.06% taken by the ten largest. Sequencing used naive CD4+ T cells sorted from blood. As for subset: CD45RA+ positively selected. The receptor set was obtained from a woman between 25 and 40 years old in good health.

This clone was observed once. The gene calls are TRBV27 and TRBJ2-1, with 10 bases identical to TRBD2. V shed 8 bases and J 9 bases; nucleotides not matched to a gene: 10. The CDR3 has 14 amino acids. Germline CDR1 and CDR2: MNHEY and SMNVEV (reference sequence). The DNA for the CDR3 is TGTGCCAGCCCTTCTAGCGGGAGCTTGGGTGAGCAGTTCTTC. It encodes CASPSSGSLGEQFF.

The chain is built from TRBV19 and TRBJ2-1; D is uncertain. Trimming pared 5 bases from V and 4 bases from J, leaving 9 bases between. The germline gives CDR1 LNHDA, CDR2 SQIVND (reference sequence). The CDR3 consists of 13 residues. The CDR3 coding sequence is TGTGCCAGTAGTCTTTGGAAGTACAATGAGCAGTTCTTC. Protein product: CASSLWKYNEQFF.

The CDR3 protein is CASSDGTADSNQPQHF. For the CDR3, the DNA is TGTGCCAGCAGCGATGGGACAGCTGATAGCAATCAGCCCCAGCATTTT. The chain couples TRBV9 to TRBJ1-5; 7 nucleotides line up with TRBD1. With 3 bases clipped from V and 0 bases from J, the junction kept 6 bases outside the gene matches. In germline, CDR1 is SGDLS, CDR2 YYNGEE. The length of the CDR3 is 16 residues.